This T cell receptor (beta chain) was captured in a study of blood T cell repertoires in COVID-19. At the level of the study: Researchers got acute and convalescent COVID-19 samples from the United States, Italy and Spain. T cells, B-cell-depleted T cells, or PBMCs provided the cDNA or gDNA that served as material.

The V and J ends lost 0 bases and 0 bases respectively, with 4 bases between them. This CDR3 has 15 amino acids. CDR1 and CDR2 (germline): SGHRS, YFSETQ. The authors' processing: Scientists estimated how many nucleated cells there were by amplifying reference gene primers. Profiled with immunoSEQ multiplex PCR; TCRdb holds only in-frame clones, not every one. For V, J and clone size, that table is used; D and trimming come from the DNA. The sample has 360,000 or so clones; around 90% are singletons. This clonotype was sampled from a woman aged 55-69 years with COVID-19, enrolled during active disease. This chain links TRBV5-1 with TRBJ2-6, with D hard to call. Material for sequencing was peripheral blood. CDR3 sequence (DNA): TGCGCCAGCAGCTTGGACACCTCTGGGGCCAACGTCCTGACTTTC. Amino acid sequence: CASSLDTSGANVLTF.